The clone carrying this TCR beta chain was found a few times. Antigen: not known. Unmatched junction bases numbered 8, after V lost 4 bases and J lost 6 bases. This CDR3 spans 15 amino acids. Looked up from germline, CDR1 is SGHRS and CDR2 is YFSETQ. These data are taken from a study of CD8 T cells in ankylosing spondylitis. From the 5' RACE reads, TCRdb called clonotypes with MiXCR, one entry per CDR3 protein. The sample carries roughly 700,000 distinct CDR3 sequences, about 20% recorded once. Regarding the study as a whole: Ankylosing spondylitis blood appeared to carry a characteristic TCR beta motif of roughly 8 highly homologous variants. Clones tied to disease were said to be significantly enriched in matched ankylosing spondylitis synovial fluid.

The sequence was obtained from a male donor with ankylosing spondylitis. Sequencing used blood, either unsorted or a sorted T cell fraction (not recorded which). The rearrangement links TRBV5-1 to TRBJ2-2; 8 bases align to TRBD1. The CDR3 reads CASSLTGGKAGELFF. The CDR3 DNA is TGCGCCAGCAGCCTTACAGGGGGTAAAGCCGGGGAGCTGTTTTTT.